These 21 T cell receptor beta chains were all obtained from the same sample, sequenced in a study of CD8 T cells in Susac syndrome. RNA totalling about 0.45 to 1 ug underwent reverse transcription with random hexamers. MiXCR was run by TCRdb on the immunoSEQ multiplex PCR reads, yielding one entry per CDR3 protein. The sample records tens of thousands of distinct CDR3 sequences, 94% being singletons. The sequenced sample consisted of CD8+ T cells from PBMCs. The receptors were gathered from a human donor in good health.

This chain uses TRBV12-3 or TRBV12-4 with TRBJ2-5; the D gene is possibly TRBD2 (7 bases). This CDR3 is built from 15 residues. Trimming left V 2 bases short and J 5 bases short, with 15 bases between. DNA for the CDR3: TGTGCCAGCAGTTTACGGGGGGCAGAGGGGGAGACCCAGTACTTC. Translating gives CASSLRGAEGETQYF.

The chain has TRBV30 and TRBJ1-2; TRBD1 matches 10 bases. Per the germline V gene, CDR1 is GTSNPN and CDR2 is SVGIG (reference sequence). The length of the CDR3 is 14 residues. With V trimmed by 1 base and J by 6 bases, 5 bases remained unmatched. CDR3 DNA sequence: TGTGCCTGGAGTGGAGGGACAGGGGATGATGGCTACACCTTC. As protein: CAWSGGTGDDGYTF.

The J gene is TRBJ2-4, the V gene TRBV27, with D hard to call. Trimming removed 2 bases at V and 6 bases at J, with 8 bases between. CDR3 size: 13 residues. Germline CDR1 MNHEY, CDR2 SMNVEV (reference sequence). CDR3 bases: TGTGCCAGCAGTTTACAAACGGGAAACATTCAGTACTTC. Protein product: CASSLQTGNIQYF.

The chain uses TRBV15 and TRBJ2-3; D gene uncertain. The CDR3 totals 13 residues. Per the germline V gene, CDR1 is LNHNV and CDR2 is YYDKDF (reference sequence). V was cut by 0 bases and J by 5 bases, with 6 bases left in between. The CDR3 DNA reads TGTGCCACCAGCAGAGATTTTAGAGATACGCAGTATTTT. It is translated as CATSRDFRDTQYF.

The CDR3 protein is CASSSGILYSTYNEQFF. CDR3 nucleotide sequence: TGTGCCAGCAGCTCGGGAATCCTCTACAGTACCTACAATGAGCAGTTCTTC. The rearrangement joins TRBV7-9 to TRBJ2-1, with a tentative D call TRBD2 (5 bases). CDR3 length: 17 residues. The V gene's germline CDR1 is SEHNR and CDR2 FQNEAQ (reference sequence). V lost 4 bases and J 2 bases, leaving 18 bases between the germline ends. Full variable domain (remainder filled in from reference TRBV7-9 and TRBJ2-1): DTGVSQNPRHKITKRGQNVTFRCDPISEHNRLYWYRQTLGQGPEFLTYFQNEAQLEKSRLLSDRFSAERPKGSFSTLEIQRTEQGDSAMYLCASSSGILYSTYNEQFFGPGTRLTVL.

CDR3 amino acids: CASRDISYEQYF. As DNA, the CDR3 is TGTGCCAGCAGGGACATCTCCTACGAGCAGTACTTC. The chain joins TRBV27 to TRBJ2-7, with D maybe TRBD1 (5 bases). CDR1 MNHEY and CDR2 SMNVEV come from the germline V gene (reference sequence). CDR3 length equals 12 residues. V gave up 6 bases and J gave up 0 bases, with 6 bases separating them.

The gene calls are TRBV23-1 and TRBJ2-7, with D possibly matching TRBD2 (7 bases). TRBV23-1 is an open reading frame whose function is uncertain. This CDR3 contains 14 residues. Here the CDR3 reads CATKRGASGYEQYF. For the CDR3, the DNA is TGCGCTACGAAACGGGGGGCGTCTGGTTACGAGCAGTACTTC.

To note about this clonotype: This CDR3 fails to terminate in the conserved phenylalanine or tryptophan, so it likely reflects a read error. The V and J genes are TRBV20-1 and TRBJ2-1, with D perhaps TRBD1 (6 bases). CDR1 and CDR2 (germline): DFQATT, SNEGSKA (reference sequence). The CDR3 is 13 residues long. Trimming removed 6 bases from V and 8 bases from J, with 17 bases in between. The CDR3 bases are TGCAGTGCCAGGGGCAGTAAGATCGATGAGCAGTTCTTG. This gives the protein CSARGSKIDEQFL.

The rearrangement links TRBV27 to TRBJ2-5, with D possibly being TRBD2 (6 bases). CDR3 length: 13 residues. V was clipped by 2 bases and J by 2 bases, with 6 bases between them. Germline V gene lookup returns CDR1 MNHEY and CDR2 SMNVEV (reference sequence). This chain's CDR3 is CASSLREQETQYF. The CDR3 DNA sequence: TGTGCCAGCAGTTTACGGGAGCAAGAGACCCAGTACTTC.

The V gene is TRBV4-1, the J gene TRBJ1-5, with TRBD1 matching over 9 bases. This CDR3 comprises 17 residues. V lost 1 base to trimming and J lost 5 bases; unmatched junction nucleotides: 9. The germline V gene has CDR1 MGHRA and CDR2 YSYEKL. The CDR3 spells CASSQAPGQGFDQPQHF. The CDR3 DNA is TGCGCCAGCAGCCAAGCCCCGGGACAGGGTTTTGATCAGCCCCAGCATTTT.

The chain links TRBV5-4 to TRBJ2-3, with TRBD1 as a possible D gene (5 bases). CDR3 length: 16 amino acids. Trimming cost V 5 bases and J 2 bases, with 18 bases left between them. Per germline, CDR1 SGHNT and CDR2 YYREEE (reference sequence). For the CDR3, the DNA is TGTGCCAGCAGTTTTAGACAGCCCTTCCCCACAGATACGCAGTATTTT. It translates to CASSFRQPFPTDTQYF.

In this sample, this clonotype turned up once. The CDR3 nucleotides are TGTGCCGCAGGTCTCCAGGGCCCCGGCGAGCAGTACTTC. It encodes CAAGLQGPGEQYF. V is TRBV27 and J is TRBJ2-7; the D gene is possibly TRBD1 (5 bases). This CDR3 region has 13 residues. Germline V CDR1 and CDR2: MNHEY, SMNVEV (reference sequence). V was shortened by 11 bases and J by 6 bases, with 20 bases between the two germline ends.

This chain joins TRBV4-1 and TRBJ2-1, with 9 bases fitting TRBD1. The CDR3 length is 18 residues. V lost 4 bases to trimming and J lost 3 bases; unmatched junction nucleotides: 13. The germline gives CDR1 MGHRA, CDR2 YSYEKL. This CDR3 reads CASSPTKHDRGGYNEQFF. CDR3 coding DNA: TGCGCCAGCAGCCCAACGAAACATGACAGGGGGGGCTACAATGAGCAGTTCTTC.

The chain uses TRBV30 and TRBJ2-3, with 9 bases that match TRBD2. This CDR3 comprises 14 residues. Germline lookup yields CDR1 GTSNPN and CDR2 SVGIG (reference sequence). Losses at the gene ends were 2 bases for V and 1 base for J; bases not matched to a gene: 1. The CDR3 DNA reads as TGTGCCTGGAGTAGGACTAGCGGCACAGATACGCAGTATTTT. Translating gives CAWSRTSGTDTQYF.

V gene TRBV27 combines with J gene TRBJ2-2; no clear D. This CDR3 comprises 14 residues. Germline V gene sequence: CDR1 MNHEY, CDR2 SMNVEV (reference sequence). Trimming took 2 bases from V and 1 from J, leaving 5 bases between them. This CDR3 is CASSLMLNTGELFF. The CDR3 DNA reads TGTGCCAGCAGTTTAATGTTGAACACCGGGGAGCTGTTTTTT.

J is TRBJ1-5 and V is TRBV6-6; no firm D call. V gave up 8 bases and J gave up 6 bases, with 5 bases separating them. The CDR3 sequence is 10 residues long. The germline V gene has CDR1 MNHNY and CDR2 SVGAGI (reference sequence). This chain's CDR3 is CASSLQPQHF. The CDR3 DNA is TGTGCCAGCTCCCTTCAGCCCCAGCATTTT.

The chain uses TRBV9 and TRBJ2-7; D not resolved. V was shortened by 0 bases and J by 2 bases, with 12 bases between the two germline ends. The germline gives CDR1 SGDLS, CDR2 YYNGEE. CDR3 length equals 15 residues. The CDR3 region is CASSVGDTLTYEQYF. CDR3 DNA: TGTGCCAGCAGCGTAGGAGACACATTAACCTACGAGCAGTACTTC.

The CDR3, as DNA: TGTGCCAGCAGTTCCGGAGGGTCGGCGCAGTATTTT. Its protein is CASSSGGSAQYF. V is TRBV6-5 and J is TRBJ2-3, with D perhaps TRBD2 (6 bases). The CDR3 covers 12 residues. The germline V gene has CDR1 MNHEY and CDR2 SVGAGI. Between the trimmed V and J ends, which lost 4 bases and 10 bases, there was a span of 12 bases.

This clonotype was counted a single time. The rearrangement uses TRBV20-1 and TRBJ2-2; D is unclear. CDR3 length equals 15 residues. The V end was cut by 3 bases, the J end by 2 bases, with 13 bases between. CDR1 is DFQATT and CDR2 is SNEGSKA in the germline V gene (reference sequence). CDR3 loop: CSASGTLANTGELFF. Here the CDR3 DNA reads TGCAGTGCTAGCGGAACCTTAGCAAACACCGGGGAGCTGTTTTTT.

The rearrangement joins TRBV12-3 or TRBV12-4 to TRBJ2-7; TRBD1 agrees at 9 bases. The ends lost 5 bases at V and 3 bases at J; junction bases unmatched: 8. This CDR3 comprises 15 residues. This CDR3 reads CASSPYTGGLYEQYF. CDR3 nucleotide sequence: TGTGCCAGCAGTCCCTACACAGGGGGCCTCTACGAGCAGTACTTC.

V and J are TRBV4-1 and TRBJ2-7, with 7 bases identical to TRBD1. The CDR3 runs to 12 residues. V lost 4 bases and J lost 6; bases outside the gene matches: 3. Germline V gene sequence: CDR1 MGHRA, CDR2 YSYEKL. CDR3 protein: CASSPTGIEQYF. The DNA for the CDR3 is TGCGCCAGCAGCCCGACAGGGATCGAGCAGTACTTC.